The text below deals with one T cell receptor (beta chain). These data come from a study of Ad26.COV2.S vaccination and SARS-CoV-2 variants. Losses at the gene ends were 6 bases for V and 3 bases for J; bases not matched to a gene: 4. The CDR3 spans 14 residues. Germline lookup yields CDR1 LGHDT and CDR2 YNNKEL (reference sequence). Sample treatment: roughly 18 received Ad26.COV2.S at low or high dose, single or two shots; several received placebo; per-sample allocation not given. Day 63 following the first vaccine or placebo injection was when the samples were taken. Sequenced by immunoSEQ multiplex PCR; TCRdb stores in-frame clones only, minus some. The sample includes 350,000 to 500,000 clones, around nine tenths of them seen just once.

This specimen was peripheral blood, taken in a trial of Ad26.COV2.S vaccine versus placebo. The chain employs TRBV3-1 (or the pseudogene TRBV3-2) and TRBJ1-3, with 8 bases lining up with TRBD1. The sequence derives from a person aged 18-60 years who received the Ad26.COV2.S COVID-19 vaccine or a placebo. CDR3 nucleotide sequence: TGTGCCAGCAGTACAGGGGGGGGTGGAAACACCATATATTTT. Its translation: CASSTGGGGNTIYF.